The clone carrying this T cell receptor beta chain was seen more than once but under ten times. Its antigen is unidentified. The time point denotes: patch test 2, 6 weeks after DPC sensitization. Regarding treatment: therapeutic diphenylcyclopropenone sensitization with weekly scalp DPC. The library gave individual cDNA molecules unique molecular identifiers. TCRdb passed the RACE reads through MiXCR, listing each CDR3 protein once. The table lists approximately 84,000 distinct CDR3 sequences, roughly 11% of them singletons. The data were obtained in a study of human T cells and chemical hapten exposure. Study context: Doses of diphenylcyclopropenone went to the patients' scalps weekly throughout the roughly 24-week study. Predominantly women, the patients had alopecia areata, totalis or universalis.

Findings of the study overall: Clustering by CDR3 similarity yielded significantly more large clusters from expanded TCRs than controls.

Sequenced material: whole blood, taken in connection with sensitization to the hapten diphenylcyclopropenone (DPC). The TCR was taken from a man aged 18 to 35 with alopecia areata. Some clones in this sample may be carry-over from other donors' samples.

CDR3 coding DNA: TGTGCCAGCAGCGCCACCGGGACAGGGATATACAATGAGCAGTTCTTC. Protein: CASSATGTGIYNEQFF. J is TRBJ2-1 and V is TRBV13, with 9 bases aligning to TRBD1. The CDR3 covers 16 residues. Germline assignment: CDR1 PRHDT and CDR2 FYEKMQ (reference sequence). Unmatched junction bases numbered 9, after V lost 5 bases and J lost 4 bases. The full variable domain, completed using reference TRBV13 and TRBJ2-1, is AAGVIQSPRHLIKEKRETATLKCYPIPRHDTVYWYQQGPGQDPQFLISFYEKMQSDKGSIPDRFSAQQFSDYHSELNMSSLELGDSALYFCASSATGTGIYNEQFFGPGTRLTVL.